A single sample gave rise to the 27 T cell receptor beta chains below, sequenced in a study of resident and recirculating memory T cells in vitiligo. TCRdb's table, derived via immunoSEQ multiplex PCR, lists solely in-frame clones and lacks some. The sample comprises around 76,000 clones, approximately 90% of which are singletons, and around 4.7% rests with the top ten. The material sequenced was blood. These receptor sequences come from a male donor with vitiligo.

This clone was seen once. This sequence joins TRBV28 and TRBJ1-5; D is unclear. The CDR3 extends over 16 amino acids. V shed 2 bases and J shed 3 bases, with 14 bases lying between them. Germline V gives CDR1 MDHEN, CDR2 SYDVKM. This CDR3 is CASSLEAANLNQPQHF. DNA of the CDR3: TGTGCCAGCAGTTTAGAGGCGGCGAACCTCAATCAGCCCCAGCATTTT.

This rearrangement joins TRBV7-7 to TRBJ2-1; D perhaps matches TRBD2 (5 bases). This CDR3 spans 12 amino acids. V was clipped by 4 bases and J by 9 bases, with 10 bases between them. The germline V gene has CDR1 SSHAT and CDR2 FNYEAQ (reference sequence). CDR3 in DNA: TGTGCCAGCAGCTCCGACTATGGTGAGCAGTTCTTC. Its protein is CASSSDYGEQFF.

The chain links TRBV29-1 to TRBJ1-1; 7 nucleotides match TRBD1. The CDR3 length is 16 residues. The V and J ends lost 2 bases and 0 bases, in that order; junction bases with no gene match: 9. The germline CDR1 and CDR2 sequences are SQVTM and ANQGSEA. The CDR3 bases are TGCAGCGTTGAAAACCCTCTGACAGGGATGAACACTGAAGCTTTCTTT. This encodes CSVENPLTGMNTEAFF. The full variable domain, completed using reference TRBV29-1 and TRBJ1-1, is SAVISQKPSRDICQRGTSLTIQCQVDSQVTMMFWYRQQPGQSLTLIATANQGSEATYESGFVIDKFPISRPNLTFSTLTVSNMSPEDSSIYLCSVENPLTGMNTEAFFGQGTRLTVV.

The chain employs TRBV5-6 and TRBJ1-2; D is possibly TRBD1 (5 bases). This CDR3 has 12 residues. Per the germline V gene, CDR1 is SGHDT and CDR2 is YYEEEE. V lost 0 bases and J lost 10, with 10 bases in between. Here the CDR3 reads CASSLVQGIYTF. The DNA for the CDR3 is TGTGCCAGCAGCTTGGTGCAGGGAATCTACACCTTC.

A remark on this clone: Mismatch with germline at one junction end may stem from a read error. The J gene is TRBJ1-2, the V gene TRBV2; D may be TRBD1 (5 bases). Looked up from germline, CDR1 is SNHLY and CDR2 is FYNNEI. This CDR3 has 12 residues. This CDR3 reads CATSSRGNGYTF. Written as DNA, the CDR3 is TGTGCCACCAGTTCACGGGGGAATGGCTACACCTTC.

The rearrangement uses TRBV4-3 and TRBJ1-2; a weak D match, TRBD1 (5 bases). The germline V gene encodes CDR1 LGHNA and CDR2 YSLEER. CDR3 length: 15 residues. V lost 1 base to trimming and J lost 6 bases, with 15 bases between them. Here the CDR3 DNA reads TGCGCCAGCAGCCAAGTTACAGGTCAGGGTCATGGCTACACCTTC. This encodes CASSQVTGQGHGYTF.

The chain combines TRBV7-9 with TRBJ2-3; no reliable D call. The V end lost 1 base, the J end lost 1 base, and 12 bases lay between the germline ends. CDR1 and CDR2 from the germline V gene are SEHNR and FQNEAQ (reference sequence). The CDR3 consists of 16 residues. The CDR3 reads CASSLEWQDGTDTQYF. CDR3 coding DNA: TGTGCCAGCAGCTTAGAGTGGCAGGATGGCACAGATACGCAGTATTTT.

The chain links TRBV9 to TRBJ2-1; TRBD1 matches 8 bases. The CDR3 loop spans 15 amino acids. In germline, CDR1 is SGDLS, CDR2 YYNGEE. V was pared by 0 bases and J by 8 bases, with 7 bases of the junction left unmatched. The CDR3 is CASSVVATGDDEQFF. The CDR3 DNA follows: TGTGCCAGCAGCGTAGTCGCGACAGGGGATGATGAGCAGTTCTTC.

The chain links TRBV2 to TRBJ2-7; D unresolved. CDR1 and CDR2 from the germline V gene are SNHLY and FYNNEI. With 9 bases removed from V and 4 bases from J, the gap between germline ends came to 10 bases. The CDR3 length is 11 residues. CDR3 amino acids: CASLRDYEQYF. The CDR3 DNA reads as TGTGCCAGTCTCCGAGATTACGAGCAGTACTTC.

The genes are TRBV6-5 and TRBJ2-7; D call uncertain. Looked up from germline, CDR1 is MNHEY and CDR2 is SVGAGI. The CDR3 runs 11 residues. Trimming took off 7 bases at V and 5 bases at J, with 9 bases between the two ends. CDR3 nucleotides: TGTGCCAGCACCCGCGGAAACGAGCAGTACTTC. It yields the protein CASTRGNEQYF.

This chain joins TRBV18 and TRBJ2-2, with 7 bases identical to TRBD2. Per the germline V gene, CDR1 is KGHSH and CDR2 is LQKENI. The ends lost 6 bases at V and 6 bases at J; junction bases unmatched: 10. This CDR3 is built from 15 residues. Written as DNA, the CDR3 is TGTGCCAGCTCTCGGGAGGCCTTCAGGGCCGGGGAGCTGTTTTTT. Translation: CASSREAFRAGELFF.

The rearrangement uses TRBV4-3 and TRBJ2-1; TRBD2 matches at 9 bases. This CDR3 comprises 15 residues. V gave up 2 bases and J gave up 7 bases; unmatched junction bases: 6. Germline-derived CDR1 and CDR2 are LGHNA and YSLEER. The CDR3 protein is CASSQSGGPLNEQFF. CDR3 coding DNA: TGCGCCAGCAGCCAAAGCGGGGGGCCTTTAAATGAGCAGTTCTTC.

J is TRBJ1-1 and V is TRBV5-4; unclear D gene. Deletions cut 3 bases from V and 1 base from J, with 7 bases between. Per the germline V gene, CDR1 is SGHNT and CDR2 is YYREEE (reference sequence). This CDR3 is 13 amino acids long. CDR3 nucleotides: TGTGCCAGCAGCTCCCCAGGGAACACTGAAGCTTTCTTT. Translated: CASSSPGNTEAFF. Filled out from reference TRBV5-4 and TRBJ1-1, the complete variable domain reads ETGVTQSPTHLIKTRGQQVTLRCSSQSGHNTVSWYQQALGQGPQFIFQYYREEENGRGNFPPRFSGLQFPNYSSELNVNALELDDSALYLCASSSPGNTEAFFGQGTRLTVV.

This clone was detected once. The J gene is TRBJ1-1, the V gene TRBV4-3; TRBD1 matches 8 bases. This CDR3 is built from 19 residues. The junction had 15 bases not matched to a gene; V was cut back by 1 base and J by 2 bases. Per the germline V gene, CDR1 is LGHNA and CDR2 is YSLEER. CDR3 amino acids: CASSQGLMRTGKANTEAFF. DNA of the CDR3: TGCGCCAGCAGCCAAGGGTTAATGCGGACAGGGAAAGCTAACACTGAAGCTTTCTTT.

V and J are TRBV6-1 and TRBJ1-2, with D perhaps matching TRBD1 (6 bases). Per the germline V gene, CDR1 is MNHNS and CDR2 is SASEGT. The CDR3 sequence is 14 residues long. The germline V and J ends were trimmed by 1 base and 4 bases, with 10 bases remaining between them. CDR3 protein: CASSEDRAFYGYTF. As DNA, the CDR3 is TGTGCCAGCAGTGAAGACAGGGCGTTCTATGGCTACACCTTC.

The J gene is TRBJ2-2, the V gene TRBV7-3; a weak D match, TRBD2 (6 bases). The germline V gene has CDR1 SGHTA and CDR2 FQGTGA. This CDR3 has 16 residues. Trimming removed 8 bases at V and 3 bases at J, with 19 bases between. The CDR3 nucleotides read TGTGCCAGCGATCGGGGGATGGGGAAGGACACCGGGGAGCTGTTTTTT. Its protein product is CASDRGMGKDTGELFF.

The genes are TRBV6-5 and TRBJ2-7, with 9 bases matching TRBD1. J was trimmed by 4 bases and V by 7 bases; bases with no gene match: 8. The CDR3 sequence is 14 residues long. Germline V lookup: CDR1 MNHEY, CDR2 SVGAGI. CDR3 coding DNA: TGTGCCAGCAAACAACAGGGGGCCCCTTACGAGCAGTACTTC. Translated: CASKQQGAPYEQYF.

The CDR3 nucleotides read TGCGCCAGCAGCTTGGTGGGAGAGCGCTACACCTTC. Translation: CASSLVGERYTF. The V gene is TRBV5-1, the J gene TRBJ1-2; D uncertain. Germline CDR1 reads SGHRS; CDR2 reads YFSETQ. This CDR3 contains 12 residues. The germline V and J ends were trimmed by 0 bases and 9 bases, with 9 bases remaining between them.

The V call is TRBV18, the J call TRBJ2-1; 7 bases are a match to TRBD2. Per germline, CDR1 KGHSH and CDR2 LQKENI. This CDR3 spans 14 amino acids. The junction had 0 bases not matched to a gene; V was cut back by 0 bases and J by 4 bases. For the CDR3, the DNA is TGTGCCAGCTCACCACCTAGCGGGTACAATGAGCAGTTCTTC. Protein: CASSPPSGYNEQFF.

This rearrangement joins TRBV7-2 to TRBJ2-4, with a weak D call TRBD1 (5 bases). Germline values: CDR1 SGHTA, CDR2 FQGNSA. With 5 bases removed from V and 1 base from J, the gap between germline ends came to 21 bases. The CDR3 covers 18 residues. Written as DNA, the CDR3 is TGTGCCAGCAGCCCCTATGCCGGCATAGGGGTGGCCAAAAACATTCAGTACTTC. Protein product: CASSPYAGIGVAKNIQYF.

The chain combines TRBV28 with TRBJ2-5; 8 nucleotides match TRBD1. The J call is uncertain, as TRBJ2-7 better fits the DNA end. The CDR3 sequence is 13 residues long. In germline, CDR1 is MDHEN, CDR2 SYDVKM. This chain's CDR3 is CASVPGGSGEQYF. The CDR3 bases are TGTGCCAGCGTTCCAGGGGGCTCGGGCGAGCAGTACTTC.

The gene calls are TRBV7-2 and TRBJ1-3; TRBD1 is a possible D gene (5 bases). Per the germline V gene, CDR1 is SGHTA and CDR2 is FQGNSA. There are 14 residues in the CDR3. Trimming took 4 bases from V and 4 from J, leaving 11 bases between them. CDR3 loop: CASSYYRNGNTIYF. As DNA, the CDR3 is TGTGCCAGCAGCTACTACAGGAACGGAAACACCATATATTTT.

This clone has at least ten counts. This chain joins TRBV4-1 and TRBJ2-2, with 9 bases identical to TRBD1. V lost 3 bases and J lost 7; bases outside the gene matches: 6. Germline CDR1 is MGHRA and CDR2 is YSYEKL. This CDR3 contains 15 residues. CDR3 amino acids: CASSQGTGYGGELFF. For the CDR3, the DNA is TGCGCCAGCAGCCAGGGGACAGGGTACGGCGGGGAGCTGTTTTTT.

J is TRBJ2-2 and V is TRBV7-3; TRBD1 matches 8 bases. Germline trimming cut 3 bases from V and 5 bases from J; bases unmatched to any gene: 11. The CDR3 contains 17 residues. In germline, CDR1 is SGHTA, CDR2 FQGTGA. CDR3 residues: CASSFYPIRTGTGELFF. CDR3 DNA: TGTGCCAGCAGCTTCTACCCGATTCGGACAGGGACCGGGGAGCTGTTTTTT.

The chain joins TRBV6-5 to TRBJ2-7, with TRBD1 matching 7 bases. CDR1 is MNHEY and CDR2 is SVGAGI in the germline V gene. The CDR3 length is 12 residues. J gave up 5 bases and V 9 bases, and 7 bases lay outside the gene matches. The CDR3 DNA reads TGTGCCAGTCAGACAGGGTACAACGAGCAGTACTTC. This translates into CASQTGYNEQYF.

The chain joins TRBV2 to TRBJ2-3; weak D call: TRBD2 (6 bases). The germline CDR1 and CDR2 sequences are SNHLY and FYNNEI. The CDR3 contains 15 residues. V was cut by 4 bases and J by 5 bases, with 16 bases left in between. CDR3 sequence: CASSGVEGGGDTQYF. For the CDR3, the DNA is TGTGCCAGCAGTGGGGTAGAGGGAGGCGGAGATACGCAGTATTTT.

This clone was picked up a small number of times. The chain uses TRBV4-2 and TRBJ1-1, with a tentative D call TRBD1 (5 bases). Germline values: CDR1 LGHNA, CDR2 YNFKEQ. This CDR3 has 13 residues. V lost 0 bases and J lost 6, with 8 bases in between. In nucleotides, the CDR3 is TGTGCCAGCAGCCAAGAGGGGCAGGCTGAAGCTTTCTTT. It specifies CASSQEGQAEAFF.